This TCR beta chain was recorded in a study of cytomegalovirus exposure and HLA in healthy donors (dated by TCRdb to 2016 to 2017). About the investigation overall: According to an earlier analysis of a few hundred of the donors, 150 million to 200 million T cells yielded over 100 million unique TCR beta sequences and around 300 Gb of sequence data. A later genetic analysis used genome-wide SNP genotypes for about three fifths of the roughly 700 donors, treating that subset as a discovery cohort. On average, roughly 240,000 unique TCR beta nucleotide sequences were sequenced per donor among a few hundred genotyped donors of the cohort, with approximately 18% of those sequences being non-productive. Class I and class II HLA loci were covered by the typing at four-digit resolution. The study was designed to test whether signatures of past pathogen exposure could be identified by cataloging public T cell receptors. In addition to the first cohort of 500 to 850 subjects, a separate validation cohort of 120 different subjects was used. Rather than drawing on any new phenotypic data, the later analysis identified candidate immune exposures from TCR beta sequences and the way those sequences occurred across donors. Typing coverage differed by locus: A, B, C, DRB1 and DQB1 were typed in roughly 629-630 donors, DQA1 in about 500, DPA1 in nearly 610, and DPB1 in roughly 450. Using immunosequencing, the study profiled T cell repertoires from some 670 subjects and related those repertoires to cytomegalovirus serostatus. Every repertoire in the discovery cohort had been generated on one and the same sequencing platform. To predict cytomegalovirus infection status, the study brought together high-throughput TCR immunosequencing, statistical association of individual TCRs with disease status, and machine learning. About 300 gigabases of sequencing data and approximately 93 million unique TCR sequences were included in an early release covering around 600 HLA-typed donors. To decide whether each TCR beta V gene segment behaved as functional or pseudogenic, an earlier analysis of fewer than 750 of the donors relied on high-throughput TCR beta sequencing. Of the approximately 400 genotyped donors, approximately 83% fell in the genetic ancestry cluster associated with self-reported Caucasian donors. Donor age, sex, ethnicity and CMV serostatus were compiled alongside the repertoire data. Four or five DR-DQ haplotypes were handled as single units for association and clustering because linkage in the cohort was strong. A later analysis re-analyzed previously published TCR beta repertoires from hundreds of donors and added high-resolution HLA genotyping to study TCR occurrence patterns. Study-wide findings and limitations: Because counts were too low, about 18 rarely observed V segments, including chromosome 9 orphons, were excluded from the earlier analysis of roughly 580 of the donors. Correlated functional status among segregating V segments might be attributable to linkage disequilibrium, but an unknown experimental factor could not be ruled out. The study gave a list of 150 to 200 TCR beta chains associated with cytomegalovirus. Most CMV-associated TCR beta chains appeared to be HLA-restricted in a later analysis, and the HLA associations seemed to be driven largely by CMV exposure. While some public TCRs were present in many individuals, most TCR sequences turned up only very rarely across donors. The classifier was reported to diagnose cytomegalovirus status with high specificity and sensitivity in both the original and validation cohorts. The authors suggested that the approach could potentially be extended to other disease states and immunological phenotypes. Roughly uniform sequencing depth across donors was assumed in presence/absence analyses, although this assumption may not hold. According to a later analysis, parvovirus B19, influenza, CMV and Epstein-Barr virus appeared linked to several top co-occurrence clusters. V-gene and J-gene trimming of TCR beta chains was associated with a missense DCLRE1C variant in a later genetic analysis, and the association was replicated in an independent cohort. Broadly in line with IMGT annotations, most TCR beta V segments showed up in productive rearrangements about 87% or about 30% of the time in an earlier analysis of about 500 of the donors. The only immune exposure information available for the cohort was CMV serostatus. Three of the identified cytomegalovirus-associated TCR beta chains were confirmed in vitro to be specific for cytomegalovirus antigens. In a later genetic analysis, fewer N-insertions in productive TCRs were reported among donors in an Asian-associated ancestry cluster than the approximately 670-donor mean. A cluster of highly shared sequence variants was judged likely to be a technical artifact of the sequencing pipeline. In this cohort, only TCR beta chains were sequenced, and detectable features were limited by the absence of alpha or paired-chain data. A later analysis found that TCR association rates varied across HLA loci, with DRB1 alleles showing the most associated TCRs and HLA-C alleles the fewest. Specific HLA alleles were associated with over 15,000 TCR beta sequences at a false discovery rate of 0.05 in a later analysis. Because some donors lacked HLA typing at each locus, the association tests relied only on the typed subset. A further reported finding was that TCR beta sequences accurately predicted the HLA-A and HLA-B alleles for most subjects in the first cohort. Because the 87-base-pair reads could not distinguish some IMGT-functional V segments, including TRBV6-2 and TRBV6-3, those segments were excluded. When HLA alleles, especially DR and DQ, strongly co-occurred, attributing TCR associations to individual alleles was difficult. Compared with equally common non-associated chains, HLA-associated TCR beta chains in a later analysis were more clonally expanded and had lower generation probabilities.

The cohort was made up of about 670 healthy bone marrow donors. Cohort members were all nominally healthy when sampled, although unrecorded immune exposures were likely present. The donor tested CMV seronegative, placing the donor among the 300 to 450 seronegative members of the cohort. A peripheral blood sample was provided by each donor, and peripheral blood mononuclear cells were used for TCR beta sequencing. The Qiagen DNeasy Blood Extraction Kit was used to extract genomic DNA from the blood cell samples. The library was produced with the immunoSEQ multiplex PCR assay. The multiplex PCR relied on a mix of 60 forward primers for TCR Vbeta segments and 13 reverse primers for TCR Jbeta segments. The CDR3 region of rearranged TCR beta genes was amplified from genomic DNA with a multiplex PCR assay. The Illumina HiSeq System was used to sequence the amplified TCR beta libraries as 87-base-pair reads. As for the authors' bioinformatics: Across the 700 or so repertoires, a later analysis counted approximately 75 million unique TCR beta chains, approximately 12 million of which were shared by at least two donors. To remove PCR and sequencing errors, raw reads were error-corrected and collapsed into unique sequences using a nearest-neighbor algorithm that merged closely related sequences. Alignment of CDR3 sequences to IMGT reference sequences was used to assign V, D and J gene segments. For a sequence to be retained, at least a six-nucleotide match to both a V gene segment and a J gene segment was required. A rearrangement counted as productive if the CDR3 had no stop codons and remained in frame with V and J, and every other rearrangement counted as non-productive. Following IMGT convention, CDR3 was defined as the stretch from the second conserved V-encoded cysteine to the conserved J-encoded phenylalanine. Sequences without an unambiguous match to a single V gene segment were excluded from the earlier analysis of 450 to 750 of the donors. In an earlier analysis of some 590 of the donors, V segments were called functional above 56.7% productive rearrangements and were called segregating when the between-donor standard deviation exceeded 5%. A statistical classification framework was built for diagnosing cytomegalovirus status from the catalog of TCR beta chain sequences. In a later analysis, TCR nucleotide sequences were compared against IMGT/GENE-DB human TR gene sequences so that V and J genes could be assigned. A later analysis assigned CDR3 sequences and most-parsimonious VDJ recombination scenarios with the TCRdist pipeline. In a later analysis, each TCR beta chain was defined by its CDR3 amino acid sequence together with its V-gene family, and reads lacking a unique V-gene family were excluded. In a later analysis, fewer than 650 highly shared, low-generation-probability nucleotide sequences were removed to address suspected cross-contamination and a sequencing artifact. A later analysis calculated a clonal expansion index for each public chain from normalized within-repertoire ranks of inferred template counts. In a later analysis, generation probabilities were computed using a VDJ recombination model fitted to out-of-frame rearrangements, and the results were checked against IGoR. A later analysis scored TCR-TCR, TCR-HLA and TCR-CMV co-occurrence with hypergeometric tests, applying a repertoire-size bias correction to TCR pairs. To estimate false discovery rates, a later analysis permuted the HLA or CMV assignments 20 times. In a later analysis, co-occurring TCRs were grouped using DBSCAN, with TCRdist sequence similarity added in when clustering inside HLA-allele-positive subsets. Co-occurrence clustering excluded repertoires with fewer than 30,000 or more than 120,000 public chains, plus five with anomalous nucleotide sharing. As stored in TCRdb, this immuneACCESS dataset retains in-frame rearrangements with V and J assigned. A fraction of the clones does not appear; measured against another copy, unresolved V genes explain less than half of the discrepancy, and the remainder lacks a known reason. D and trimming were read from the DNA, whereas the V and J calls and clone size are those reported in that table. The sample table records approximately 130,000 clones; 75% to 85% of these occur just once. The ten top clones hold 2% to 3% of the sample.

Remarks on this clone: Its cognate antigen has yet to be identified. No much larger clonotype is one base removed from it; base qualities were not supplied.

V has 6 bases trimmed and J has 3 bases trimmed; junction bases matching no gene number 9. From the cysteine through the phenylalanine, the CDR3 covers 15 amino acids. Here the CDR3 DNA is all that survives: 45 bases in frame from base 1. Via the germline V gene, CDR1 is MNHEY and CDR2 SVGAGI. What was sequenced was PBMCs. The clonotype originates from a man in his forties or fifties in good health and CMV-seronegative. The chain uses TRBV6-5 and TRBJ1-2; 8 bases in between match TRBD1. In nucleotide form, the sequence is TGTGCCAGCAGCAGCGGACAGGGTCGGGACTATGGCTACACCTTC. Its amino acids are CASSSGQGRDYGYTF.